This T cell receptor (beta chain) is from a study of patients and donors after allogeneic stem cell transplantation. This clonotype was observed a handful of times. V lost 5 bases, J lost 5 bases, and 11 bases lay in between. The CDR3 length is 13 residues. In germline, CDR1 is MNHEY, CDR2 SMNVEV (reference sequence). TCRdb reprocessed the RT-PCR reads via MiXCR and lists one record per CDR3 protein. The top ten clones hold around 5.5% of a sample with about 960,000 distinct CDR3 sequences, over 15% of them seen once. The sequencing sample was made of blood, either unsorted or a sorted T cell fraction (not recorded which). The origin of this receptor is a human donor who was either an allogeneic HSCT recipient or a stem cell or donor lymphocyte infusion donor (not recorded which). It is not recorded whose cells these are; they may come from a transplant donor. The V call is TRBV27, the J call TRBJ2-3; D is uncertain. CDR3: CASSPIGVDTQYF. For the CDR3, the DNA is TGTGCCAGCAGTCCCATTGGAGTAGATACGCAGTATTTT.